The 15 T cell receptor beta chains reported below all come from one sample, sequenced in a study of CD8+ T cells in alopecia areata. Sequencing used cDNA as its template, made by extracting RNA and reverse transcribing it. Clones were read by immunoSEQ multiplex PCR, and TCRdb kept only the in-frame ones, dropping some. Among 75,000 to 100,000 clones, roughly 41% were seen once, and the ten largest hold around 1.4%. The specimen sequenced was CD4+ T cells sorted from blood. These receptors were taken from a human donor with alopecia areata.

In DNA, the CDR3 is TGCAGCGTTTTCGAGACTGGACAGGGCGTGAACACCGGGGAGCTGTTTTTT. Its protein is CSVFETGQGVNTGELFF. V is TRBV29-1 and J is TRBJ2-2; TRBD1 matches 8 bases. The length of the CDR3 is 17 residues. Germline loops: CDR1 SQVTM, CDR2 ANQGSEA. V trimming: 5 bases; J trimming: 1 base; junction bases outside the gene matches: 12.

This chain joins TRBV29-1 and TRBJ1-1, with D hard to call. The ends were cut back, 5 bases at V and 0 bases at J, with 10 bases in the middle. Germline V gives CDR1 SQVTM, CDR2 ANQGSEA. The CDR3 sequence is 13 residues long. CDR3 region: CSVRAEMNTEAFF. The CDR3 DNA reads as TGCAGCGTTCGGGCGGAAATGAACACTGAAGCTTTCTTT.

The chain employs TRBV5-4 and TRBJ2-5, with TRBD2 as a possible D gene (5 bases). V lost 4 bases and J lost 5, with 15 bases in between. CDR3 size: 14 residues. Germline V gives CDR1 SGHNT, CDR2 YYREEE (reference sequence). CDR3 in amino acids: CASSQDWAGETQYF. The CDR3 bases are TGTGCCAGCAGCCAGGACTGGGCGGGCGAGACCCAGTACTTC.

A few counts support this clone. V is TRBV12-5 and J is TRBJ1-1; D gene unclear. Germline V lookup: CDR1 LGHNT, CDR2 FRNRAP. The CDR3 sequence is 12 residues long. Trimming left V 0 bases short and J 5 bases short, with 4 bases between. CDR3 bases: TGTGCTAGTGGTTTGGTAGCGACTGAAGCTTTCTTT. Translating it yields CASGLVATEAFF.

This sequence joins TRBV7-6 and TRBJ1-2; D unresolved. CDR3 length: 15 amino acids. V was pared by 4 bases and J by 4 bases, with 16 bases between. Germline V gene sequence: CDR1 SGHVS, CDR2 FNYEAQ. CDR3 sequence reads: CASSSTRRGPYGYTF. The CDR3 region has the DNA TGTGCCAGCAGCTCCACCCGTCGAGGGCCCTATGGCTACACCTTC.

The chain links TRBV5-1 to TRBJ2-7; a possible D gene is TRBD2 (5 bases). Between the trimmed V and J ends, which lost 0 bases and 7 bases, there was a span of 11 bases. Per the germline V gene, CDR1 is SGHRS and CDR2 is YFSETQ. The CDR3 is 13 residues long. The CDR3 region is CASSLALTKEQYF. CDR3 DNA: TGCGCCAGCAGCTTGGCACTGACTAAAGAGCAGTACTTC.

The V call is TRBV30, the J call TRBJ1-1; 8 bases align to TRBD1. CDR3 size: 14 residues. V dropped 3 bases and J dropped 4; count of bases not matched to a gene: 7. The germline V gene encodes CDR1 GTSNPN and CDR2 SVGIG (reference sequence). Here the CDR3 reads CAWSWRQGATEAFF. The CDR3 DNA follows: TGTGCCTGGAGCTGGCGGCAGGGGGCCACTGAAGCTTTCTTT.

V is TRBV11-1 and J is TRBJ2-4; 8 bases are a match to TRBD1. The CDR3 spans 15 residues. CDR1 and CDR2 from the germline V gene are SGHAT and FQDESV (reference sequence). J lost 1 base, V lost 5 bases, and 4 bases had no gene match. This CDR3 is CASSRQGTAKNIQYF. The CDR3 DNA reads TGTGCCAGCAGCCGACAGGGGACGGCCAAAAACATTCAGTACTTC.

The V call is TRBV4-1, the J call TRBJ2-5, with D unclear. The germline V gene has CDR1 MGHRA and CDR2 YSYEKL. The CDR3 extends over 14 amino acids. The V end lost 4 bases, the J end lost 3 bases, and 12 bases lay between the germline ends. Here the CDR3 reads CASSRLTRKETQYF. As DNA, the CDR3 is TGCGCCAGCAGCCGGTTGACGCGGAAAGAGACCCAGTACTTC.

This clone turned up a few times. V and J are TRBV7-9 and TRBJ2-7; 7 bases are shared with TRBD2. V trimming: 4 bases; J trimming: 0 bases; junction bases outside the gene matches: 6. This CDR3 region has 15 residues. CDR1 and CDR2 from the germline V gene are SEHNR and FQNEAQ (reference sequence). The CDR3 here is CASSSPGTNSYEQYF. Here the CDR3 DNA reads TGTGCCAGCAGCTCTCCCGGGACTAACTCCTACGAGCAGTACTTC. The entire variable domain, with the rest obtained from reference TRBV7-9 and TRBJ2-7, is as follows: DTGVSQNPRHKITKRGQNVTFRCDPISEHNRLYWYRQTLGQGPEFLTYFQNEAQLEKSRLLSDRFSAERPKGSFSTLEIQRTEQGDSAMYLCASSSPGTNSYEQYFGPGTRLTVT.

This chain uses TRBV7-6 with TRBJ2-5, with 11 bases matching TRBD2. V lost 5 bases and J lost 4; bases outside the gene matches: 12. Germline CDR1 and CDR2: SGHVS and FNYEAQ. The CDR3 is 17 amino acids. CDR3 region: CASSRRGSGRVIETQYF. Written as DNA, the CDR3 is TGTGCCAGCAGCCGGCGTGGTAGCGGGAGGGTAATAGAGACCCAGTACTTC.

The genes are TRBV7-9 and TRBJ2-5; D is ambiguous. The germline CDR1 and CDR2 sequences are SEHNR and FQNEAQ (reference sequence). The CDR3 has 14 residues. The germline V and J ends were trimmed by 1 base and 5 bases, with 11 bases remaining between them. The chain's CDR3 is CASSLEFYQETQYF. The CDR3 nucleotides read TGTGCCAGCAGCTTAGAGTTCTATCAGGAGACCCAGTACTTC.

This clone was observed a few times. This rearrangement joins TRBV29-1 to TRBJ2-7; the D call may be TRBD1 or TRBD2 (6 bases each). V was cut by 2 bases and J by 4 bases, with 18 bases left in between. Germline V lookup: CDR1 SQVTM, CDR2 ANQGSEA. The CDR3 consists of 15 residues. The CDR3: CSVERRDKGLYEQYF. Here the CDR3 DNA reads TGCAGCGTTGAAAGGCGGGACAAGGGTCTTTACGAGCAGTACTTC.

V is TRBV6-1 and J is TRBJ2-3; D might be TRBD1 (6 bases). The CDR3 has 14 amino acids. Trimming left V 3 bases short and J 8 bases short, with 15 bases between. Germline values: CDR1 MNHNS, CDR2 SASEGT. CDR3 DNA: TGTGCCAGCAGTGATAAAGGACAGCCCGCTACGCAGTATTTT. Translation: CASSDKGQPATQYF.

The CDR3 DNA sequence: TGTGCCAGCAGTCCCCGGACAGGGAATAGCAATCAGCCCCAGCATTTT. It is translated as CASSPRTGNSNQPQHF. The chain links TRBV27 to TRBJ1-5; 8 nucleotides match TRBD1. J lost 0 bases, V lost 5 bases, and 6 bases had no gene match. The CDR3 length is 16 residues. Germline CDR1 and CDR2: MNHEY and SMNVEV (reference sequence).